The next 30 T cell receptor beta chains were all read from a single sample in a study of T cell changes during pregnancy in multiple sclerosis. Measured with immunoSEQ multiplex PCR; TCRdb has only the in-frame clones, and not every one. The top ten clones hold less than 0.85% of a sample with tens of thousands of clones, roughly 91% of them seen once. The sample here was peripheral blood, taken in the third trimester of pregnancy. The receptors were sampled from a female donor in good health, enrolled as a control in a pregnancy study.

This clone showed up just a few times. The rearrangement uses TRBV7-9 and TRBJ2-7, with D perhaps TRBD1 (6 bases). V lost 0 bases and J 5 bases, leaving 11 bases between the germline ends. The CDR3 is 14 amino acids. CDR1 and CDR2 from the germline V gene are SEHNR and FQNEAQ (reference sequence). The CDR3 loop is CASSLAYRQDEQYF. In nucleotides, the CDR3 is TGTGCCAGCAGCTTAGCATACAGACAGGACGAGCAGTACTTC.

This chain joins TRBV18 and TRBJ1-3; 7 nucleotides line up with TRBD1. Germline V lookup: CDR1 KGHSH, CDR2 LQKENI. The CDR3 contains 14 residues. The trim removed 3 bases at V and 2 bases at J, leaving 1 base unmatched. The chain's CDR3 is CASSPTGPGNTIYF. CDR3 sequence (DNA): TGTGCCAGCTCACCGACAGGGCCTGGAAACACCATATATTTT.

The J gene is TRBJ2-1, the V gene TRBV28, with a tentative D call TRBD2 (5 bases). Trimming removed 5 bases at V and 1 base at J, with 9 bases between. This CDR3 comprises 14 residues. Germline CDR1 is MDHEN and CDR2 is SYDVKM. CDR3 nucleotides: TGTGCCAGCAGTAGCGGAGTTTCCTACAATGAGCAGTTCTTC. Its translation: CASSSGVSYNEQFF.

The V gene is TRBV9, the J gene TRBJ1-1; 9 nucleotides line up with TRBD1. The germline V gene encodes CDR1 SGDLS and CDR2 YYNGEE. The CDR3 is made up of 16 amino acids. The V and J ends lost 4 bases and 6 bases, in that order; junction bases with no gene match: 13. The DNA for the CDR3 is TGTGCCAGCAGCTCGCGTCAACAGGGGGCAAGGTCTGAAGCTTTCTTT. This translates into CASSSRQQGARSEAFF.

The chain has TRBV27 and TRBJ2-1, with a possible D match to TRBD2 (6 bases). V was cut by 1 base and J by 3 bases, with 13 bases left in between. CDR3 size: 16 residues. Per germline, CDR1 MNHEY and CDR2 SMNVEV (reference sequence). CDR3 sequence (DNA): TGTGCCAGCAGTTTATTGGGTAGCGGAAACTACAATGAGCAGTTCTTC. It is translated as CASSLLGSGNYNEQFF.

V gene TRBV5-1 combines with J gene TRBJ2-5; the match to TRBD2 covers 8 bases. The J call is in doubt because the DNA end fits TRBJ2-7 better. CDR1 SGHRS and CDR2 YFSETQ come from the germline V gene. The CDR3 consists of 15 residues. This chain's CDR3 is CASSLDGGAFYEQYF. The CDR3 bases are TGCGCCAGCAGCTTGGACGGGGGGGCCTTCTACGAGCAGTACTTC.

This clone was seen a few times. This sequence joins TRBV29-1 and TRBJ1-1; D remains ambiguous. V was pared by 7 bases and J by 0 bases, with 9 bases between. The germline gives CDR1 SQVTM, CDR2 ANQGSEA. The CDR3 length is 12 residues. Here the CDR3 reads CSGRHMNTEAFF. In DNA, the CDR3 is TGCAGCGGCAGACACATGAACACTGAAGCTTTCTTT.

CDR3 nucleotides: TGTGCCAGCTCACGCCTCCTACAGGGAACTCGCCCGGCGGAGCTGTTTTTT. Translation gives CASSRLLQGTRPAELFF. The chain recombines TRBV18 with TRBJ2-2; D may be TRBD1 (6 bases). This CDR3 has 17 residues. V lost 4 bases to trimming and J lost 10 bases, with 25 bases between them. The germline CDR1 and CDR2 sequences are KGHSH and LQKENI.

The chain recombines TRBV28 with TRBJ2-5; D is ambiguous. Trimming took off 3 bases at V and 4 bases at J, with 12 bases between the two ends. The CDR3 extends over 14 amino acids. The germline V gene encodes CDR1 MDHEN and CDR2 SYDVKM. CDR3 sequence (DNA): TGTGCCAGCAGTTTGAGTCTTCCTGTAGAGACCCAGTACTTC. This sequence encodes CASSLSLPVETQYF.

V is TRBV7-6 and J is TRBJ1-2; 7 bases match TRBD1. Germline CDR1 and CDR2: SGHVS and FNYEAQ. This CDR3 has 15 residues. J was trimmed by 6 bases and V by 4 bases; bases with no gene match: 11. CDR3 coding DNA: TGTGCCAGCAGCTCACATTACAGGGGTGGGGATGGCTACACCTTC. Amino acid sequence: CASSSHYRGGDGYTF.

The chain is built from TRBV18 and TRBJ2-7; 9 positions agree with TRBD1. The CDR3 extends over 17 amino acids. Trimming at V came to 3 bases and at J to 1 base, leaving 10 bases not matched to a gene. CDR1 and CDR2 from the germline V gene are KGHSH and LQKENI. The CDR3 coding sequence is TGTGCCAGCTCACCCGCCAGGACAGGGGTAGGATCCTACGAGCAGTACTTC. Its translation: CASSPARTGVGSYEQYF.

The gene calls are TRBV28 and TRBJ2-6; TRBD1 agrees at 7 bases. V dropped 5 bases and J dropped 2; count of bases not matched to a gene: 6. The CDR3 spans 16 residues. Germline V gene sequence: CDR1 MDHEN, CDR2 SYDVKM. CDR3 sequence (DNA): TGTGCCAGCAGTAAGACAGGGAACGCTGGGGCCAACGTCCTGACTTTC. Translating it yields CASSKTGNAGANVLTF.

This clone was counted a few times. The gene calls are TRBV30 and TRBJ1-3, with 8 nucleotides matching TRBD1. The CDR3 runs 13 residues. In germline, CDR1 is GTSNPN, CDR2 SVGIG (reference sequence). The V gene end was trimmed by 7 bases and the J gene end by 1 base; junction bases not matched to a gene: 3. CDR3 loop: CALTGVSGNTIYF. The CDR3 region has the DNA TGTGCCTTGACAGGGGTTTCTGGAAACACCATATATTTT.

This clone occurred a few times. The chain has TRBV2 and TRBJ2-7, with D perhaps matching TRBD2 (6 bases). CDR1 SNHLY and CDR2 FYNNEI come from the germline V gene. Trimming shortened V by 8 bases and J by 9 bases, and 14 bases separated the two germline ends. CDR3 length: 11 amino acids. CDR3 DNA sequence: TGTGCCAGCCTTATGGGACTTTGGCAGTACTTC. Its translation is CASLMGLWQYF.

V and J are TRBV7-2 and TRBJ2-2, with 9 bases matching TRBD1. Per the germline V gene, CDR1 is SGHTA and CDR2 is FQGNSA. J was trimmed by 5 bases and V by 5 bases; bases with no gene match: 6. This CDR3 spans 15 amino acids. The CDR3 coding sequence is TGTGCCAGCAGCCCCCTGGGGACAGGGACCGGGGAGCTGTTTTTT. The encoded protein is CASSPLGTGTGELFF.

This chain connects TRBV6-1 to TRBJ1-6; TRBD1 is a possible D gene (5 bases). The V end was cut by 6 bases, the J end by 9 bases, with 15 bases between. The CDR3 runs 14 residues. Germline V gene sequence: CDR1 MNHNS, CDR2 SASEGT. In DNA, the CDR3 is TGTGCCAGCAGCCCCGCCCAGGGAACTTCACCCCTCCACTTT. It yields the protein CASSPAQGTSPLHF.

This chain links TRBV5-6 with TRBJ1-2, with D possibly TRBD1 on 5 matching bases. Germline CDR1 and CDR2: SGHDT and YYEEEE. This CDR3 is built from 15 residues. The germline V and J ends were trimmed by 0 bases and 4 bases, with 13 bases remaining between them. CDR3 sequence: CASSLGRDLIYGYTF. The DNA of the CDR3 is TGTGCCAGCAGCTTGGGCAGGGACTTGATCTATGGCTACACCTTC.

V is TRBV5-1 and J is TRBJ1-1; TRBD1 aligns across 8 bases. After removal of 4 bases from V and 4 bases from J, the junction contained 12 bases not matched to a gene. The CDR3 is made up of 16 amino acids. CDR1 is SGHRS, CDR2 YFSETQ, per germline. The CDR3 DNA follows: TGCGCCAGCAGCGCCGGGACAGGTGGAACGGGCACTGAAGCTTTCTTT. This gives the protein CASSAGTGGTGTEAFF.

V is TRBV4-2 and J is TRBJ2-1; 10 bases match TRBD2. V shed 5 bases, J shed 6 bases, and the junction held 13 bases outside the gene matches. Per the germline V gene, CDR1 is LGHNA and CDR2 is YNFKEQ. The CDR3 totals 17 residues. CDR3 sequence (DNA): TGTGCCAGCAGCAATTTAGCGGGGGGCCTCTCCCCCAATGAGCAGTTCTTC. Encoded protein: CASSNLAGGLSPNEQFF.

The chain couples TRBV19 to TRBJ2-1; 9 bases line up with TRBD2. The CDR3 sequence is 16 residues long. Germline V gene data show CDR1 as LNHDA and CDR2 as SQIVND (reference sequence). J lost 6 bases, V lost 7 bases, and 13 bases had no gene match. This CDR3 is CASISPGRGGRNEQFF. CDR3 DNA: TGTGCCAGTATCTCTCCCGGGCGGGGGGGCCGCAATGAGCAGTTCTTC. The complete variable domain, with remaining parts taken from reference TRBV19 and TRBJ2-1, reads DGGITQSPKYLFRKEGQNVTLSCEQNLNHDAMYWYRQDPGQGLRLIYYSQIVNDFQKGDIAEGYSVSREKKESFPLTVTSAQKNPTAFYLCASISPGRGGRNEQFFGPGTRLTVL.

V and J are TRBV7-9 and TRBJ1-1; 8 bases line up with TRBD1. V lost 4 bases, J lost 1 base, and 8 bases stayed unmatched. The CDR3 spans 16 residues. In germline, CDR1 is SEHNR, CDR2 FQNEAQ (reference sequence). CDR3: CASSWGQGAQNTEAFF. The CDR3 DNA is TGTGCCAGCAGCTGGGGTCAGGGGGCCCAGAACACTGAAGCTTTCTTT.

V gene TRBV2 combines with J gene TRBJ1-1, with D possibly TRBD1 on 6 matching bases. Germline V gene data show CDR1 as SNHLY and CDR2 as FYNNEI. CDR3 length: 14 residues. Trimming removed 5 bases from V and 1 base from J, with 11 bases in between. CDR3 residues: CASSPLGGNTEAFF. As DNA, the CDR3 is TGTGCCAGCAGTCCCCTAGGGGGGAACACTGAAGCTTTCTTT.

The chain has TRBV7-2 and TRBJ2-3; D is uncertain. Between the trimmed V and J ends, which lost 4 bases and 2 bases, there was a span of 4 bases. Germline CDR1 and CDR2: SGHTA and FQGNSA. This CDR3 is built from 12 residues. CDR3 amino acids: CASSSFTDTQYF. The CDR3 bases are TGTGCCAGCAGCTCTTTCACAGATACGCAGTATTTT.

The chain carries TRBV7-9 and TRBJ1-4; 9 bases are shared with TRBD1. The junction had 13 bases not matched to a gene; V was cut back by 4 bases and J by 10 bases. There are 16 residues in the CDR3. Per the germline V gene, CDR1 is SEHNR and CDR2 is FQNEAQ (reference sequence). CDR3 sequence (DNA): TGTGCCAGCAGCTCACAAGTCCGGACAGGGGTAGGAAAACTGTTTTTT. As protein: CASSSQVRTGVGKLFF.

CDR3 bases: TGTGCCAGCAGCTCGGCCCGGCAAAGACAGGGCTCCTACGAGCAGTACTTC. It codes for CASSSARQRQGSYEQYF. The chain employs TRBV5-4 and TRBJ2-7; 7 nucleotides align to TRBD1. The V gene's germline CDR1 is SGHNT and CDR2 YYREEE (reference sequence). The CDR3 is made up of 17 amino acids. The V segment lost 3 bases and the J segment 0 bases; nucleotides outside the gene matches: 12.

The chain combines TRBV15 with TRBJ1-3; possibly TRBD1 for D (6 bases). Looked up from germline, CDR1 is LNHNV and CDR2 is YYDKDF (reference sequence). The CDR3 is 15 residues long. The V and J ends lost 0 bases and 3 bases respectively, with 9 bases between them. As DNA, the CDR3 is TGTGCCACCAGCAGAGAAGGGGGGGTTGGAAACACCATATATTTT. It translates to CATSREGGVGNTIYF.

This rearrangement joins TRBV27 to TRBJ2-7; D possibly corresponds to TRBD2 (5 bases). Germline V gives CDR1 MNHEY, CDR2 SMNVEV (reference sequence). V shed 5 bases and J shed 0 bases, with 17 bases lying between them. This CDR3 contains 16 residues. CDR3 sequence (DNA): TGTGCCAGCAGTACATCAACGGACTCTTACTCCTACGAGCAGTACTTC. It encodes CASSTSTDSYSYEQYF.

The chain has TRBV30 and TRBJ2-1; 11 positions agree with TRBD2. This CDR3 comprises 15 residues. The trim removed 2 bases at V and 15 bases at J, leaving 15 bases unmatched. Germline V CDR1 and CDR2: GTSNPN, SVGIG (reference sequence). The CDR3: CAWSSLTSGGRQLFF. CDR3 DNA sequence: TGTGCCTGGAGTTCCCTTACTAGCGGGGGCCGGCAACTGTTCTTC.

The chain couples TRBV18 to TRBJ1-5; D is uncertain. The CDR3 sequence is 16 residues long. Germline values: CDR1 KGHSH, CDR2 LQKENI. V was pared by 3 bases and J by 2 bases, with 14 bases between. Here the CDR3 reads CASSPPNGVGNQPQHF. The CDR3 DNA is TGTGCCAGCTCACCCCCCAACGGGGTAGGCAATCAGCCCCAGCATTTT.

The gene calls are TRBV5-1 and TRBJ1-2, with 8 bases lining up with TRBD1. Germline trimming cut 4 bases from V and 4 bases from J; bases unmatched to any gene: 6. CDR1 and CDR2 (germline): SGHRS, YFSETQ. The CDR3 length is 14 residues. CDR3 DNA sequence: TGCGCCAGCAGCATCTCTGGGACAGGCTATGGCTACACCTTC. This translates into CASSISGTGYGYTF.